The T cell receptor beta chain described here comes from a study of blood T cell repertoires in COVID-19. Overall study context: The samples span acute and convalescent COVID-19 from the United States, Italy and Spain.

Seattle cases were enrolled at active infection and followed longitudinally. In the original analysis: Estimated nucleated cell counts came from reference gene primer amplification. Data came from immunoSEQ multiplex PCR; TCRdb stores just in-frame clones and leaves some out. V and J calls plus clone size are reproduced from that table; the DNA served to infer D and trimming. The repertoire holds about 300,000 clones, with just over 90% as singletons. This sequence originates from a woman in her thirties with COVID-19, enrolled during active disease. The specimen sequenced was peripheral blood.

CDR3 loop: CAISPGTDTEAFF. Written as DNA, the CDR3 is TGTGCCATCAGCCCCGGGACAGACACTGAAGCTTTCTTT. The chain combines TRBV10-3 with TRBJ1-1, with 7 bases matching TRBD1. The CDR3 is made up of 13 amino acids. After removal of 6 bases from V and 3 bases from J, the junction contained 4 bases not matched to a gene. Looked up from germline, CDR1 is ENHRY and CDR2 is SYGVKD.